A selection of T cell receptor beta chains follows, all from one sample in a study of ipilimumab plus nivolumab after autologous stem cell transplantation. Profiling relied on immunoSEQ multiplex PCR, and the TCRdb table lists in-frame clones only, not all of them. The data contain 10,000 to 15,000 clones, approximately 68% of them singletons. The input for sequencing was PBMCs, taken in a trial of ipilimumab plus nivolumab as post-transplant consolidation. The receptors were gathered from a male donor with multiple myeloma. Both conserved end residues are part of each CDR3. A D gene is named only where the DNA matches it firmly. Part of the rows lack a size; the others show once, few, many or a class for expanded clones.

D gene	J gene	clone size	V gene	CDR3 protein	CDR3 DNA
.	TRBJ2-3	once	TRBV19	CASSPEEGNTQYF	TGTGCCAGTAGTCCAGAGGAGGGGAATACGCAGTATTTT
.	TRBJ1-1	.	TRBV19	CASSIGVTEAFF	TGTGCCAGTAGTATTGGGGTGACTGAAGCTTTCTTT
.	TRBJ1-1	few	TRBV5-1	CASSSKTSRIRSTEAFF	TGCGCCAGCAGCTCAAAGACTTCGAGGATTAGGAGTACTGAAGCTTTCTTT
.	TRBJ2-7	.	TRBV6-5	CASSYSWAEQYF	TGTGCCAGCAGTTACTCCTGGGCCGAGCAGTACTTC
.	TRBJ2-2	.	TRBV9	CASSAGPSETGELFF	TGTGCCAGCAGCGCGGGACCCTCGGAGACCGGGGAGCTGTTTTTT
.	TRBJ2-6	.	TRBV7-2	CASSLGAGSSGANVLTF	TGTGCCAGCAGCTTAGGGGCCGGGAGCTCTGGGGCCAACGTCCTGACTTTC
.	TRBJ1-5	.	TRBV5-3	CASSLARTYQPQHF	TGTGCCAGCAGCTTGGCCCGGACATATCAGCCCCAGCATTTT
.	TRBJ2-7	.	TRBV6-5	CASSYSTWQGQYF	TGTGCCAGCAGTTACTCGACCTGGCAGGGCCAGTACTTC
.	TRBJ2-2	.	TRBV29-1	CSVEAGGTGGELFF	TGCAGCGTTGAAGCGGGGGGGACAGGCGGGGAGCTGTTTTTT
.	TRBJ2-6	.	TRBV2	CASSELISIQSRANVLTF	TGTGCCAGCAGTGAGCTTATTTCGATACAAAGTCGGGCCAACGTCCTGACTTTC
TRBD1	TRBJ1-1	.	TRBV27	CASIPDRDRGEAFF	TGTGCCAGCATCCCGGACAGGGACAGGGGTGAAGCTTTCTTT
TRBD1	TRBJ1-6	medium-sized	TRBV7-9	CASSPSTGVAYNSPLHF	TGTGCCAGCAGCCCCTCGACAGGGGTCGCCTATAATTCACCCCTCCACTTT
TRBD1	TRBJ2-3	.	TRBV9	CASSVNQGTADTQYF	TGTGCCAGCAGCGTTAATCAGGGGACAGCCGATACGCAGTATTTT
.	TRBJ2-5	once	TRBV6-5	CAGSGEETQYF	TGCGCTGGTTCAGGGGAGGAGACCCAGTACTTC
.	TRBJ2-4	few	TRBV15	CATSMGQIAKNIQYF	TGTGCCACCAGCATGGGACAAATAGCCAAAAACATTCAGTACTTC
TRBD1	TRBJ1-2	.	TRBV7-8	CASSSDRVYGYTF	TGTGCCAGCAGCTCCGACAGGGTCTATGGCTACACCTTC
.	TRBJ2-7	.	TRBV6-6	CASSSQGPDEQYF	TGTGCCAGCAGTTCGCAGGGGCCCGACGAGCAGTACTTC
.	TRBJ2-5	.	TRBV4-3	CASSQDYVQETQYF	TGCGCCAGCAGCCAAGACTATGTACAAGAGACCCAGTACTTC
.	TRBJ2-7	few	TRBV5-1	CASSLIRGSEQYF	TGCGCCAGCAGCTTGATAAGGGGCAGCGAGCAGTACTTC
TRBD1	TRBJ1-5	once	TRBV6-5	CASLLTGDRNQPQHF	TGTGCCAGCCTTTTGACAGGGGATCGCAATCAGCCCCAGCATTTT
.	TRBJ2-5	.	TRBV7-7	CASSREGGGETQYF	TGTGCTAGCAGCCGCGAGGGGGGAGGGGAGACCCAGTACTTC
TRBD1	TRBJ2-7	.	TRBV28	CASSRSGGRGQKQYF	TGTGCCAGCAGTAGAAGTGGTGGAAGGGGGCAGAAGCAGTACTTC
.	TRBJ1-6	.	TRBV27	CASSGVGSPLHF	TGTGCCAGCAGTGGGGTCGGGTCACCCCTCCACTTT
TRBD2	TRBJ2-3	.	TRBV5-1	CASSFVGTSPSDTQYF	TGCGCCAGCAGCTTCGTCGGGACTAGCCCCTCAGATACGCAGTATTTT
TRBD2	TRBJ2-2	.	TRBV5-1	CASSPGGSGLAGNTGELFF	TGCGCCAGCAGCCCGGGCGGCTCGGGACTAGCTGGAAACACCGGGGAGCTGTTTTTT
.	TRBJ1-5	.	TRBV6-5	CASPEAVGNQPQHF	TGTGCCAGCCCCGAGGCGGTGGGCAATCAGCCCCAGCATTTT
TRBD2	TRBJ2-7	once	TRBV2	CASSEELAGGSEQYF	TGTGCCAGCAGTGAAGAATTAGCGGGGGGTTCCGAGCAGTACTTC
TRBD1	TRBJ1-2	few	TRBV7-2	CASSLALTGGWPGYTF	TGTGCCAGCAGCTTAGCTTTGACAGGGGGCTGGCCTGGCTACACCTTC
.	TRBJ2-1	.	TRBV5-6	CASSPGAGWWQFF	TGTGCCAGCAGCCCGGGCGCAGGGTGGTGGCAGTTCTTC
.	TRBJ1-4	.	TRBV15	CATSRDRALNEKLFF	TGTGCCACCAGCAGAGATCGGGCCCTGAATGAAAAACTGTTTTTT
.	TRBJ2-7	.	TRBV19	CASSYGFTGDYEQYF	TGTGCCAGTAGTTATGGCTTCACTGGGGACTACGAGCAGTACTTC
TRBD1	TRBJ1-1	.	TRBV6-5	CASSLQGAGNTEAFF	TGTGCCAGCAGTCTACAGGGGGCCGGGAACACTGAAGCTTTCTTT
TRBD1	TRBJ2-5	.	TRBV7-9	CASSRRQGAWETQYF	TGTGCCAGCAGCCGTAGACAGGGGGCTTGGGAGACCCAGTACTTC
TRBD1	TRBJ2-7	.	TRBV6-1	CASSEMSTGLNF	TGTGCCAGCAGTGAAATGTCGACAGGGTTAAACTTC
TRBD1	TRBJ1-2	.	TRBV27	CASSTGTGRNYGYTF	TGTGCCAGCAGTACCGGGACAGGGAGGAACTATGGCTACACCTTC
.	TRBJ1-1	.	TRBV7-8	CASSFTSIGLTNTEAFF	TGTGCCAGCAGCTTCACCTCCATTGGGCTTACGAACACTGAAGCTTTCTTT
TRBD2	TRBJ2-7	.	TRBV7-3	CASSSSGGDEQYF	TGTGCCAGCAGCTCTAGCGGGGGGGACGAGCAGTACTTC
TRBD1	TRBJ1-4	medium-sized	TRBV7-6	CASSLEQGADEKLFF	TGTGCCAGCAGCTTAGAGCAGGGGGCGGATGAAAAACTGTTTTTT
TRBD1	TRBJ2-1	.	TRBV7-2	CASSFQPGQGRDEQFF	TGTGCCAGCAGCTTCCAACCGGGACAGGGGAGAGATGAGCAGTTCTTC
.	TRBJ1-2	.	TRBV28	CASSLGGSEYGYTF	TGTGCCAGCAGTTTAGGGGGCTCTGAATATGGCTACACCTTC
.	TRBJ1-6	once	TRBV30	CAWSAGRSPLHF	TGTGCCTGGAGTGCAGGGCGTTCACCCCTCCACTTT
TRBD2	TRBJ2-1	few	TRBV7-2	CASSFNRGDLEQFF	TGTGCCAGCAGCTTTAACCGGGGGGACTTAGAGCAGTTCTTC
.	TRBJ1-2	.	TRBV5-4	CASSPSEGLRYGYTF	TGTGCCAGCAGTCCATCGGAAGGCCTACGGTATGGCTACACCTTC
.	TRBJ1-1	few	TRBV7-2	CASSAGPKATEAFF	TGTGCCAGCAGCGCCGGTCCTAAGGCCACTGAAGCTTTCTTT
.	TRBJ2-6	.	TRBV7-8	CASSPAGQISGANVLTF	TGTGCCAGCAGCCCGGCGGGACAGATCTCTGGGGCCAACGTCCTGACTTTC
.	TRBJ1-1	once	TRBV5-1	CASSLDGVPGRMNTEAFF	TGCGCCAGCAGCTTGGATGGCGTTCCAGGACGGATGAACACTGAAGCTTTCTTT